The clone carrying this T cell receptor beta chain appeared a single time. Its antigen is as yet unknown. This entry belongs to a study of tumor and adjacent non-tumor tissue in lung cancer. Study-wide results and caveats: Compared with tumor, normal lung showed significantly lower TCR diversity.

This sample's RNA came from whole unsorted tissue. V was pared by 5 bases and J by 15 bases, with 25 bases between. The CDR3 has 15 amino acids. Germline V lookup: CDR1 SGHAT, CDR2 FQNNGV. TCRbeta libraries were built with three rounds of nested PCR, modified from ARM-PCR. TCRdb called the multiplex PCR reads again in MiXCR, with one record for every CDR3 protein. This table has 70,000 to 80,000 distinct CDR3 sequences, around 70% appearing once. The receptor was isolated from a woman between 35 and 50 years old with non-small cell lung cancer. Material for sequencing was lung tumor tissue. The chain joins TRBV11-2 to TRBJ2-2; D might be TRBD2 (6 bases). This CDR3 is CASSKPRGGAGKLFF. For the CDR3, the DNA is TGTGCCAGCAGCAAACCCCGGGGAGGAGCCGGGAAGTTGTTTTTT.